This TCR beta chain is drawn from a study of beta chain features in type 1 diabetes. The ends lost 8 bases at V and 0 bases at J; junction bases unmatched: 6. Germline V gene lookup returns CDR1 MNHEY and CDR2 SVGAGI. The CDR3 contains 14 residues. The entirety of the isolated RNA underwent reverse transcription, so expressed TCRB transcripts were sequenced. Data came from immunoSEQ multiplex PCR; TCRdb stores just in-frame clones and leaves some out. Of hundreds of thousands of clones listed, roughly 11% are singletons. Blood was collected once per donor into heparin, averaging about 116 mL. Cell sorting via CD45RO/CCR7/CD25/CD127/CD95/CD27 was performed to obtain CD4+ naive, central memory, regulatory and stem cell-like memory cells. Regarding this clone: The target antigen is unknown.

Study-level results: The study found that naive, central memory and Treg TCRB repertoires appeared more similar in patients than in healthy donors. The study found moderately but significantly shorter TCRB CDR3s in all four CD4+ subsets of Type 1 diabetes patients. Insertion counts at VDJ junctions were lower in type 1 diabetes patients, who also showed more deletions there.

What was sequenced was naive CD4+ T cells from blood. This clonotype was obtained from a man aged 30 to 39 with type 1 diabetes. The gene calls are TRBV6-5 and TRBJ2-7; 8 nucleotides match TRBD1. The CDR3 bases are TGTGCCAGCTCTAGGACAGGGAGCTCCTACGAGCAGTACTTC. This codes for CASSRTGSSYEQYF.